The clone carrying this TCR beta chain was recorded many times. These data originate in a study of blood T cell repertoires in COVID-19. Study as a whole: From the United States, Italy and Spain came samples of acute and convalescent COVID-19. PBMCs, B-cell-depleted T cells, or T cells were the source of the cDNA or gDNA that made up the material.

Measured with immunoSEQ multiplex PCR; TCRdb has only the in-frame clones, and not every one. The sample includes fewer than 200,000 clones, around 83% of them seen just once. This TCR was recovered from a woman aged 70 to 79 who had recovered from COVID-19. Sequencing used peripheral blood.

The DNA for the CDR3 is TGTGCCAGCAGTTATTTAGGGGTTGGAAACACCATATATTTT. Translation gives CASSYLGVGNTIYF. J is TRBJ1-3 and V is TRBV6-6; perhaps TRBD1 as D (5 bases). Trimming left V 3 bases short and J 3 bases short, with 9 bases between. Per the germline V gene, CDR1 is MNHNY and CDR2 is SVGAGI (reference sequence). This CDR3 region has 14 residues.